The T cell receptor beta chain described here comes from a study of blood T cell repertoires in COVID-19. In this sample, this clone turned up a few times. The authors' processing: The authors estimated nucleated cell counts from reference gene primer amplification. Clones were read by immunoSEQ multiplex PCR, and TCRdb kept only the in-frame ones, dropping some. D and trimming come from the DNA, and the V and J calls and clone size come from that table. This sample carries around 150,000 clones, 84% of them seen once, and the ten largest clones take roughly 10%. V shed 5 bases and J 6 bases; nucleotides not matched to a gene: 8. The CDR3 is made up of 14 amino acids. Looked up from germline, CDR1 is SNHLY and CDR2 is FYNNEI.

What was sequenced was peripheral blood. The rearrangement joins TRBV2 to TRBJ2-7, with 9 positions matching TRBD2. This sequence was found in a woman older than 75 in a cohort sampled during active or convalescent COVID-19. CDR3 region: CASSLAGGTLEQYF. The CDR3 nucleotides are TGTGCCAGCAGTTTGGCGGGAGGGACCCTCGAGCAGTACTTC.